This T cell receptor (beta chain) was recovered during a study of PD-L1 blockade in urothelial cancer. Per the germline V gene, CDR1 is LNHNV and CDR2 is YYDKDF (reference sequence). Trimming took 1 base from V and 5 from J; bases not matched to a gene: 6. This CDR3 region has 16 residues. This sample's time point: pretreatment peripheral blood. Some clones are missing from TCRdb's copy, which holds only in-frame ones; the method was immunoSEQ multiplex PCR. This table holds 55,000 to 75,000 clones, 80% to 90% found once. This TCR was sampled from an older man with urothelial cancer. The V and J genes are TRBV15 and TRBJ2-2; 8 bases fit TRBD1. The sequenced sample was PBMCs, obtained around atezolizumab (anti-PD-L1) treatment. CDR3 region: CATSRAGTGITGELFF. CDR3 in DNA: TGTGCCACCAGCAGAGCCGGGACAGGTATAACCGGGGAGCTGTTTTTT.